The 9 T cell receptor beta chains in this list originate from one sample, sequenced in a study of blood T cell repertoires in COVID-19. The protocol was immunoSEQ multiplex PCR, while the TCRdb copy is restricted to in-frame clones and leaves out a portion. In the table there are 280,000 or so clones, 85% to 90% of which are singletons. The sequenced material came from peripheral blood. All receptors derive from a human donor in a cohort sampled during active COVID-19.

J is TRBJ1-5 and V is TRBV19; 8 bases align to TRBD1. There are 18 residues in the CDR3. CDR1 is LNHDA, CDR2 SQIVND, per germline (reference sequence). J gave up 0 bases and V 3 bases, and 10 bases lay outside the gene matches. Written as DNA, the CDR3 is TGTGCCAGTAGTATCGGACAGGGCATAGATGTTAGCAATCAGCCCCAGCATTTT. Amino acid sequence: CASSIGQGIDVSNQPQHF. The full variable domain, completed using reference TRBV19 and TRBJ1-5, is DGGITQSPKYLFRKEGQNVTLSCEQNLNHDAMYWYRQDPGQGLRLIYYSQIVNDFQKGDIAEGYSVSREKKESFPLTVTSAQKNPTAFYLCASSIGQGIDVSNQPQHFGDGTRLSIL.

This chain connects TRBV11-2 to TRBJ2-5; the D gene is possibly TRBD2 (5 bases). Trimming shortened V by 3 bases and J by 4 bases, and 15 bases separated the two germline ends. The CDR3 totals 15 residues. Germline CDR1 reads SGHAT; CDR2 reads FQNNGV. In nucleotides, the CDR3 is TGTGCCAGCAGCTTCAGTCCCCTAGCTTTAGAGACCCAGTACTTC. It yields the protein CASSFSPLALETQYF. Full variable domain (missing parts from reference TRBV11-2 and TRBJ2-5): EAGVAQSPRYKIIEKRQSVAFWCNPISGHATLYWYQQILGQGPKLLIQFQNNGVVDDSQLPKDRFSAERLKGVDSTLKIQPAKLEDSAVYLCASSFSPLALETQYFGPGTRLLVL.

J is TRBJ2-7 and V is TRBV6-5; D possibly corresponds to TRBD2 (5 bases). The CDR3 runs to 14 residues. V dropped 2 bases and J dropped 3 bases, with 11 bases sitting between them. Germline loops: CDR1 MNHEY, CDR2 SVGAGI. The CDR3 spells CASSYGLAIYEQYF. The DNA for the CDR3 is TGTGCCAGCAGTTACGGTCTAGCAATCTACGAGCAGTACTTC.

The chain is built from TRBV4-1 and TRBJ2-1; 7 bases fit TRBD2. V lost 0 bases, J lost 16 bases, and 9 bases stayed unmatched. Germline CDR1 MGHRA, CDR2 YSYEKL. This CDR3 contains 13 residues. The CDR3 DNA is TGCGCCAGCAGCCAAGATAGAAGCGGGGCATACTTCTTC. Amino acids: CASSQDRSGAYFF.

The J gene is TRBJ2-2, the V gene TRBV5-1; maybe TRBD1 (6 bases). The CDR3 spans 14 residues. Trimming cost V 4 bases and J 6 bases, with 13 bases left between them. Germline V gene lookup returns CDR1 SGHRS and CDR2 YFSETQ. In nucleotides, the CDR3 is TGCGCCAGCAGCCCGAGCGAGGGGGCCGGGGAGCTGTTTTTT. Its protein is CASSPSEGAGELFF.

This clone was seen more than once but under ten times. V is TRBV18 and J is TRBJ1-6, with TRBD1 matching over 10 bases. The V and J ends lost 3 bases and 10 bases, in that order; junction bases with no gene match: 9. CDR3 size: 16 residues. Germline V gives CDR1 KGHSH, CDR2 LQKENI. Written as DNA, the CDR3 is TGTGCCAGCTCACCGACAGGGGGCGAGGGAAGATCACCCCTCCACTTT. Its translation: CASSPTGGEGRSPLHF.

The chain carries TRBV19 and TRBJ1-1; D is unclear. The V gene lost 3 bases and the J gene lost 1 base, with 6 bases spanning the gap. The CDR3 is 13 amino acids. Germline CDR1 and CDR2: LNHDA and SQIVND (reference sequence). CDR3 sequence: CASSIQANTEAFF. CDR3 bases: TGTGCCAGTAGTATTCAGGCGAACACTGAAGCTTTCTTT.

The sample holds a few counts of this clone. The V and J genes are TRBV14 and TRBJ2-1; D ambiguous. Germline CDR1 and CDR2: SGHDN and FVKESK. V was pared by 6 bases and J by 4 bases, with 4 bases between. This CDR3 comprises 11 residues. The CDR3 DNA reads TGTGCCAGCAGTCTTTACAATGAGCAGTTCTTC. It is translated as CASSLYNEQFF.

This clone showed up just once. The rearrangement joins TRBV11-2 to TRBJ1-1; D uncertain. V lost 2 bases and J lost 1, with 5 bases in between. The germline V gene encodes CDR1 SGHAT and CDR2 FQNNGV. This CDR3 comprises 13 residues. The CDR3 nucleotides read TGTGCCAGCAGCTTAACACAGAACACTGAAGCTTTCTTT. Amino acids: CASSLTQNTEAFF.